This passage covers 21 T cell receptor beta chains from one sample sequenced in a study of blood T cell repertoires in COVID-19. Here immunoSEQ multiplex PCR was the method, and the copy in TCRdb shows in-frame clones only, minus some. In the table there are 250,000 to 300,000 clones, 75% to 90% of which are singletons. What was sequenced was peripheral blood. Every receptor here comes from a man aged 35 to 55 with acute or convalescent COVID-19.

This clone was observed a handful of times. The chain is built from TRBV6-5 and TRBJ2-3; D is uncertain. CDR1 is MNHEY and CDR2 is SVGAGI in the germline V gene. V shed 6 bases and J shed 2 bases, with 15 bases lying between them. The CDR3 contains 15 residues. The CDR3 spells CASRASHSPTDTQYF. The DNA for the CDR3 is TGTGCCAGCAGGGCCTCTCATTCCCCCACAGATACGCAGTATTTT.

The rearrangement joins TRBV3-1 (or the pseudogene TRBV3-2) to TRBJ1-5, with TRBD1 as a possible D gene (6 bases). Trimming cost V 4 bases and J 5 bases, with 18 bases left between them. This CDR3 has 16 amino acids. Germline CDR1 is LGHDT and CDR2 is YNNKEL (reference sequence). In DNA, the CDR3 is TGTGCCAGCAGCCTAGGTTCGGGTGGGGGCGATCAGCCCCAGCATTTT. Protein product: CASSLGSGGGDQPQHF.

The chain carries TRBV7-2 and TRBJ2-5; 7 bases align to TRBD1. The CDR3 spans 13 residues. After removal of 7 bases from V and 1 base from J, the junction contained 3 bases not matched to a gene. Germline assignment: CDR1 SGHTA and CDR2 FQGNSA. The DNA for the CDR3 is TGTGCCAGCAAGGGACAGCTCCAAGAGACCCAGTACTTC. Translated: CASKGQLQETQYF.

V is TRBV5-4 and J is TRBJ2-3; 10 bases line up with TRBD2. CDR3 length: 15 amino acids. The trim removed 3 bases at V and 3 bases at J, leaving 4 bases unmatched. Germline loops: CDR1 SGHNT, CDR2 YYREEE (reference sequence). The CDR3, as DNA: TGTGCCAGCAGCTCGATTAGCGGGGGGACAGATACGCAGTATTTT. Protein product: CASSSISGGTDTQYF.

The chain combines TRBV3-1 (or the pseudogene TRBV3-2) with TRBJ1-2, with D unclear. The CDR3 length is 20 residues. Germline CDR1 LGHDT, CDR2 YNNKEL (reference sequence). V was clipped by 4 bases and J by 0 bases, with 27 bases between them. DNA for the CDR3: TGTGCCAGCAGCCGAAGAGCCCCCTCGGCGGTAACACTCTCTAACTATGGCTACACCTTC. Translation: CASSRRAPSAVTLSNYGYTF.

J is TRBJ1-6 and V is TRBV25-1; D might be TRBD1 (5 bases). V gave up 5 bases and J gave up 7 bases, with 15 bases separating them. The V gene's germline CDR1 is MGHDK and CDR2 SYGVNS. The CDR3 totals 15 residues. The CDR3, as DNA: TGTGCCAGCAGTACGTCCGACAGCCCCAATTCACCCCTCCACTTT. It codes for CASSTSDSPNSPLHF.

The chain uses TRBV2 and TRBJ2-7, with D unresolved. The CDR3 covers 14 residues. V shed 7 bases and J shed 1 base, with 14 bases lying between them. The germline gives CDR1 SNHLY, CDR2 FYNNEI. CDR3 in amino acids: CASNHPDKSYEQYF. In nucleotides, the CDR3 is TGTGCCAGCAATCATCCCGACAAGTCCTACGAGCAGTACTTC. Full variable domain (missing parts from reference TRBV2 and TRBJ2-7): EPEVTQTPSHQVTQMGQEVILRCVPISNHLYFYWYRQILGQKVEFLVSFYNNEISEKSEIFDDQFSVERPDGSNFTLKIRSTKLEDSAMYFCASNHPDKSYEQYFGPGTRLTVT.

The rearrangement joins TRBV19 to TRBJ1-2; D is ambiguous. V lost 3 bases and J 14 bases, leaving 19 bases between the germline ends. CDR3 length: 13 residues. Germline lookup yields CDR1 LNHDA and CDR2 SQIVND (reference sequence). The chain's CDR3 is CASSIQAGGEGTF. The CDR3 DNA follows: TGTGCCAGTAGTATTCAAGCGGGCGGCGAGGGAACCTTC. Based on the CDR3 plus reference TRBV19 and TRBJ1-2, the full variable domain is DGGITQSPKYLFRKEGQNVTLSCEQNLNHDAMYWYRQDPGQGLRLIYYSQIVNDFQKGDIAEGYSVSREKKESFPLTVTSAQKNPTAFYLCASSIQAGGEGTFGSGTRLTVV.

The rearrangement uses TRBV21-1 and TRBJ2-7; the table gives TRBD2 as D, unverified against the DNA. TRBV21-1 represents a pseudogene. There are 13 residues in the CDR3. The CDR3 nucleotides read TGTGCCAGCAGCAAAGCGCGGGAGTACGAGCAGTACTTC. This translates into CASSKAREYEQYF.

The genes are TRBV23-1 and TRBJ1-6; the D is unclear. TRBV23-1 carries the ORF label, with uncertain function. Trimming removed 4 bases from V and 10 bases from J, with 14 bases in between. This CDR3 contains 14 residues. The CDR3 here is CASSPRAYESPLHF. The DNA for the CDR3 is TGCGCCAGCAGTCCTCGCGCCTATGAATCACCCCTCCACTTT.

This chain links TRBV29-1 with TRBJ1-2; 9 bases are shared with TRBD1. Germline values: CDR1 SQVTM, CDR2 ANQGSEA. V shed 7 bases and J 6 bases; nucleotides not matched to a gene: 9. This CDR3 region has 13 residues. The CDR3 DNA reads TGCAGCGCCCGGGACAGGGCCCTTGATGGCTACACCTTC. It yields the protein CSARDRALDGYTF.

CDR3 bases: TGTGCCAGCAGCTTAAGAGGGATCAACAATGAGCAGTTCTTC. Its translation: CASSLRGINNEQFF. The chain combines TRBV5-6 with TRBJ2-1, with a tentative D call TRBD2 (5 bases). The CDR3 is 14 amino acids. Deletions cut 2 bases from V and 5 bases from J, with 11 bases between. Germline CDR1 reads SGHDT; CDR2 reads YYEEEE.

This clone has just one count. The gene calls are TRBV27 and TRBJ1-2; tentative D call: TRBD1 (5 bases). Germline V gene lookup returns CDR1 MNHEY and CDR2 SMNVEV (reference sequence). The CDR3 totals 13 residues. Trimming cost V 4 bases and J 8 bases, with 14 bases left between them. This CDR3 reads CASSSSGGAGYTF. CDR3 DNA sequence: TGTGCCAGCAGTTCCTCAGGAGGGGCCGGCTACACCTTC.

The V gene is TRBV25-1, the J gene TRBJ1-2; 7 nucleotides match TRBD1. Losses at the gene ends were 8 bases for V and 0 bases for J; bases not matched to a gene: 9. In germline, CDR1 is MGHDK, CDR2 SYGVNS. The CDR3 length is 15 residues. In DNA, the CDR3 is TGTGCCAGCTCAGACAGGGACCCTACTAACTATGGCTACACCTTC. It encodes CASSDRDPTNYGYTF.

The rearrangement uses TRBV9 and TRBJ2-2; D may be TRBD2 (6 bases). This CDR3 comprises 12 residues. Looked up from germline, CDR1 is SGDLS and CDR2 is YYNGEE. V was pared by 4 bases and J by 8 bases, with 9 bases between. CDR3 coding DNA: TGTGCCAGCAGCCTCCGGGGGGGGGAGCTGTTTTTT. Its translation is CASSLRGGELFF. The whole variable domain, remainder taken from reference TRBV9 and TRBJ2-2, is DSGVTQTPKHLITATGQRVTLRCSPRSGDLSVYWYQQSLDQGLQFLIQYYNGEERAKGNILERFSAQQFPDLHSELNLSSLELGDSALYFCASSLRGGELFFGEGSRLTVL.

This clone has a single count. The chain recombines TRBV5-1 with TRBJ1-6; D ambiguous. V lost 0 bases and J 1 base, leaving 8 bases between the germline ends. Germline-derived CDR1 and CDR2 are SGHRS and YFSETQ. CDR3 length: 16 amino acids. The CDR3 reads CASSLDPGSYNSPLHF. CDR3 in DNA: TGCGCCAGCAGCTTGGACCCAGGATCCTATAATTCACCCCTCCACTTT.

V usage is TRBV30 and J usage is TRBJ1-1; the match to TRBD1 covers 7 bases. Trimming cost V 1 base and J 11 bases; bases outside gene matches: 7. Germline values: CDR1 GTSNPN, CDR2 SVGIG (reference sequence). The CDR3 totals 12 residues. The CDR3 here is CAWSERTGVAFF. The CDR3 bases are TGTGCCTGGAGTGAACGAACAGGGGTCGCTTTCTTT.

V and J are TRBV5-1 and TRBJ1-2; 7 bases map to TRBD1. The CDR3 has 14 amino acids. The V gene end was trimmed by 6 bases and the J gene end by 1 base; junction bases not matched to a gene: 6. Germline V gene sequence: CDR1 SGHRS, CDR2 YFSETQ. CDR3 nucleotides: TGCGCCAGCACCACAGGGGATATTAACTATGGCTACACCTTC. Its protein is CASTTGDINYGYTF.

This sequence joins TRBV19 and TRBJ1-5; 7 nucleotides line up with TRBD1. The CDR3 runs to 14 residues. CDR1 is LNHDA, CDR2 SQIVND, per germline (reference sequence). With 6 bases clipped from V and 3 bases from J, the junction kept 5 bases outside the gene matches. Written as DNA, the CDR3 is TGTGCCAGTAGGGGGACAGACCCCAATCAGCCCCAGCATTTT. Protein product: CASRGTDPNQPQHF.

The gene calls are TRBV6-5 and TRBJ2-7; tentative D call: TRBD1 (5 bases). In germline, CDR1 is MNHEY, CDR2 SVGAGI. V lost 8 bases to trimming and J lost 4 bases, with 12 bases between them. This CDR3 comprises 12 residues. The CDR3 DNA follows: TGTGCCAGCGTAAGGGGATCTTACGAGCAGTACTTC. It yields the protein CASVRGSYEQYF.

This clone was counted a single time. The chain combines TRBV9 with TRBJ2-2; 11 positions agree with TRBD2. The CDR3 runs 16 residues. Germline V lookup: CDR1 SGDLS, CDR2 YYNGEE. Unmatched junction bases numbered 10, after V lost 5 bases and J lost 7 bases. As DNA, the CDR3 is TGTGCCAGCAGTCGTAGCGGGGGGGCCTCTAGCGGGGAGCTGTTTTTT. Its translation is CASSRSGGASSGELFF.